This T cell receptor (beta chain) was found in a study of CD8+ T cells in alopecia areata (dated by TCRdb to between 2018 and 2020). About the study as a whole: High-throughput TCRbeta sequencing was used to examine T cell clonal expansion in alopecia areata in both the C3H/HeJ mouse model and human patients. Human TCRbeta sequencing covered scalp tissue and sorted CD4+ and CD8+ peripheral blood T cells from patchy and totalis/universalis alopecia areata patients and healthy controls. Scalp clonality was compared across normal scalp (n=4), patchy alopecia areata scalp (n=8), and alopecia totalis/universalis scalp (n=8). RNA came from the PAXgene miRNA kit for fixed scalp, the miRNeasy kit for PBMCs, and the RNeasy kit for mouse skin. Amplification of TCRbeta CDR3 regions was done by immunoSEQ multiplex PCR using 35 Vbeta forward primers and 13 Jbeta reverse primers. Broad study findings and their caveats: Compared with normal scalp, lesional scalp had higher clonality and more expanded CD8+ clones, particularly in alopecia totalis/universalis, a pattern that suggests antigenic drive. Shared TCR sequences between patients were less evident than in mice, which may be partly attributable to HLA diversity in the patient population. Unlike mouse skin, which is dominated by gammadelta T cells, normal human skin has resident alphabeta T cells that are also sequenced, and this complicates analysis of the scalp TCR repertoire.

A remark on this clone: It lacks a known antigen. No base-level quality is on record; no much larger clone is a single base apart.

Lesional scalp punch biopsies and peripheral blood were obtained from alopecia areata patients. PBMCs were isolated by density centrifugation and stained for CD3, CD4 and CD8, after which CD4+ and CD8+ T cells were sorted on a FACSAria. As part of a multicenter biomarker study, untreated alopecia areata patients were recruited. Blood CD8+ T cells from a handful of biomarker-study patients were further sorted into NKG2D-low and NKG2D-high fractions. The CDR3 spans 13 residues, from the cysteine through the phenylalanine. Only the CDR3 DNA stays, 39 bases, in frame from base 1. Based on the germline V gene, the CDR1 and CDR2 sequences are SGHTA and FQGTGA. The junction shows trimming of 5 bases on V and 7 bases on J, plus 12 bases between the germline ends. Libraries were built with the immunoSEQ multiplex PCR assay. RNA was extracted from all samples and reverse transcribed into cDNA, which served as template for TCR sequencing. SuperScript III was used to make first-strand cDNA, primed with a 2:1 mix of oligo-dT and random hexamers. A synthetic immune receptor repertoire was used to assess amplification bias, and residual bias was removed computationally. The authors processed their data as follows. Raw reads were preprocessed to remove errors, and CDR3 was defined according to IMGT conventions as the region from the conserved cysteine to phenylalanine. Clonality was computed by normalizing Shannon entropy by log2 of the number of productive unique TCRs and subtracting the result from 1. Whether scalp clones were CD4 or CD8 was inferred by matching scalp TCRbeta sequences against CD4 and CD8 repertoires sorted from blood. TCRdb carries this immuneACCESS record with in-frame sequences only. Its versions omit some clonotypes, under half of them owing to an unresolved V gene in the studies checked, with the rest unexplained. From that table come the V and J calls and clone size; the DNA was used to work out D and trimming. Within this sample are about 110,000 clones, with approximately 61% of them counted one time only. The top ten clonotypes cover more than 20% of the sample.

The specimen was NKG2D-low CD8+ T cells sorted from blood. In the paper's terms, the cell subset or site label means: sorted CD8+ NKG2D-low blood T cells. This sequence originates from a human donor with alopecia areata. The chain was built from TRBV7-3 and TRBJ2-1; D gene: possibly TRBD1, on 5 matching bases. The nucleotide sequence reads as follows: TGTGCCAGCAGCATAGGGGTTGGGAATGAGCAGTTCTTC. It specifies CASSIGVGNEQFF.